This note documents a single TCR beta chain sequence. The CDR3 loop spans 15 amino acids. The V gene lost 1 base and the J gene lost 8 bases, with 14 bases spanning the gap. Per germline, CDR1 SGHVS and CDR2 FQNEAQ. This sample stems from a study of cytomegalovirus exposure and HLA in healthy donors. In the PCR, 60 Vbeta and 13 Jbeta primers were used. Here immunoSEQ multiplex PCR was the method, and the copy in TCRdb shows in-frame clones only, minus some. The sample shows 70,000 to 95,000 clones, roughly 86% of them seen only once. This sequence originates from a young woman in good health and CMV-seropositive. Specimen: PBMCs. The V call is TRBV7-8, the J call TRBJ1-4; D is possibly TRBD1 (5 bases). This CDR3 is CASSLVVRESEKLFF. In DNA, the CDR3 is TGTGCCAGCAGCTTAGTAGTCAGGGAATCGGAAAAACTGTTTTTT.